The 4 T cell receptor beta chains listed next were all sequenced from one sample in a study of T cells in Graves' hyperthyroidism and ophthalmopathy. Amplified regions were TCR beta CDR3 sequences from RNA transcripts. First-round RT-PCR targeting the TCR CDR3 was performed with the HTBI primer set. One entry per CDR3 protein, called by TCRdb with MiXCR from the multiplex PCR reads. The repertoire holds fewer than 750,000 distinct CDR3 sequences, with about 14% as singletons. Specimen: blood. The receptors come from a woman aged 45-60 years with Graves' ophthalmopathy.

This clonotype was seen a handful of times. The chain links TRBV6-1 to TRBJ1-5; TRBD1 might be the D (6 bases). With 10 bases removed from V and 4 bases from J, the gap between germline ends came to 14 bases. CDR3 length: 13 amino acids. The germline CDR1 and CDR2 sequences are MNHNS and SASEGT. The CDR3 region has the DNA TGTGCCACCATACAGGGTCTTAATCAGCCCCAGCATTTT. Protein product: CATIQGLNQPQHF.

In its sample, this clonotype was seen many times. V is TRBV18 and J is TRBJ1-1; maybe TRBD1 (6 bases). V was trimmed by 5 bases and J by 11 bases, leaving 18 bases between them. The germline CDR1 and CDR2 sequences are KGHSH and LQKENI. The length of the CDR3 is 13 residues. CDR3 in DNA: TGTGCCAGCTCAGGAGACAGTGAGGGGGGTGCTTTCTTT. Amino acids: CASSGDSEGGAFF.

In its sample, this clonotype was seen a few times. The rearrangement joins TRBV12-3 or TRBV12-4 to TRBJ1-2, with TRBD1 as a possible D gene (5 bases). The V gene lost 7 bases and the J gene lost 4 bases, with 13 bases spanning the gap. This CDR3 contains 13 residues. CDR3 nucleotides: TGTGCCAGCACCCCGCAGGGTAGCTATGGCTACACCTTC. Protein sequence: CASTPQGSYGYTF.

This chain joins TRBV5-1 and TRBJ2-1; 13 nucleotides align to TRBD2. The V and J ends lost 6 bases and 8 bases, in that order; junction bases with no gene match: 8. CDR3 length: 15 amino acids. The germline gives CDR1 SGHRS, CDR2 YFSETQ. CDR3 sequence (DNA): TGCGCCAGCAAGGTCGGGACTAGCGGGATCCATGAGCAGTTCTTC. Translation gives CASKVGTSGIHEQFF.